The sequence of this TCR beta chain was determined in a study of blood T cell repertoires in COVID-19. Study summary: Samples came from the United States, Italy and Spain, spanning acute and convalescent COVID-19. PBMCs, B-cell-depleted T cells, or T cells provided the cDNA or gDNA that made up the material.

Original processing notes: Reference gene primer amplification yielded estimated nucleated cell counts. Profiled with immunoSEQ multiplex PCR; TCRdb holds only in-frame clones, not every one. The V and J calls and clone size come from that table; D and trimming were worked out from the DNA. This table has some 69,000 clones, roughly 76% appearing once. The CDR3 is made up of 14 amino acids. This clone has only a few counts. The sequence came from a woman aged 70-85 years with acute or convalescent COVID-19. This chain uses TRBV21-1 with TRBJ1-5; TRBD1, as called in the table, went unchecked against the DNA. TRBV21-1 is flagged as a pseudogene. Sequencing was performed on peripheral blood. CDR3 sequence (DNA): TGTGCCAGCAGCAAATGGGGCAGTCGTTTCCCCCAGCATTTT. It yields the protein CASSKWGSRFPQHF.